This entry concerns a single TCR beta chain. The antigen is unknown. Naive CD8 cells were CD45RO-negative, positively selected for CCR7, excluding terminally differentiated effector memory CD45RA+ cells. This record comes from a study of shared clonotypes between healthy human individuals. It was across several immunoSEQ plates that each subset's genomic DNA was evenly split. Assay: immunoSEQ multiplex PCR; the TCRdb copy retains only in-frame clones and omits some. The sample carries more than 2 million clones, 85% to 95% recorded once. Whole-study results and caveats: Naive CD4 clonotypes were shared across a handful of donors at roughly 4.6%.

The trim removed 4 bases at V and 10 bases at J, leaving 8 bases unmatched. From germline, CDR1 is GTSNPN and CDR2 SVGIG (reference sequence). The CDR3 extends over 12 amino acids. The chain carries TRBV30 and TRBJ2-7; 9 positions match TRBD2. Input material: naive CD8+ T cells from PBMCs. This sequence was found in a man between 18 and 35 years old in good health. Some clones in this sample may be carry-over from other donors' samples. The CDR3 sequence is CAWKELAGPQYF. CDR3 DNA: TGTGCCTGGAAAGAGCTAGCGGGACCACAGTACTTC. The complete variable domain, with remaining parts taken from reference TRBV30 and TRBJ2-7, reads SQTIHQWPATLVQPVGSPLSLECTVEGTSNPNLYWYRQAAGRGLQLLFYSVGIGQISSEVPQNLSASRPQDRQFILSSKKLLLSDSGFYLCAWKELAGPQYFGPGTRLTVT.